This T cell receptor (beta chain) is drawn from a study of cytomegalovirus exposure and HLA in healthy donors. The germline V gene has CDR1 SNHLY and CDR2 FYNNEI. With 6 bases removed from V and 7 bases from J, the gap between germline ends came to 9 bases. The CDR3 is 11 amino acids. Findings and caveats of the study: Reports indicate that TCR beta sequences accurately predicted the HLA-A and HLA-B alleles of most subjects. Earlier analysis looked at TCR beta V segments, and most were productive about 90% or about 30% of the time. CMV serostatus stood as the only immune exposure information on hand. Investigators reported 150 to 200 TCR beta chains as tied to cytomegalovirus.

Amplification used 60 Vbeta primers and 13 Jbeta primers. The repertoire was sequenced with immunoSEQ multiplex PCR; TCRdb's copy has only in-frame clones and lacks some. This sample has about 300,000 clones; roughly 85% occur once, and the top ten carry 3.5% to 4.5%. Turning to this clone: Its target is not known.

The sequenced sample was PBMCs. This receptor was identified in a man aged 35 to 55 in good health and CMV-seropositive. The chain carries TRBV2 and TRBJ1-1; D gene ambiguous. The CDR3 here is CASRRAGEAFF. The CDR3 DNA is TGTGCCAGCAGGCGGGCGGGTGAAGCTTTCTTT.